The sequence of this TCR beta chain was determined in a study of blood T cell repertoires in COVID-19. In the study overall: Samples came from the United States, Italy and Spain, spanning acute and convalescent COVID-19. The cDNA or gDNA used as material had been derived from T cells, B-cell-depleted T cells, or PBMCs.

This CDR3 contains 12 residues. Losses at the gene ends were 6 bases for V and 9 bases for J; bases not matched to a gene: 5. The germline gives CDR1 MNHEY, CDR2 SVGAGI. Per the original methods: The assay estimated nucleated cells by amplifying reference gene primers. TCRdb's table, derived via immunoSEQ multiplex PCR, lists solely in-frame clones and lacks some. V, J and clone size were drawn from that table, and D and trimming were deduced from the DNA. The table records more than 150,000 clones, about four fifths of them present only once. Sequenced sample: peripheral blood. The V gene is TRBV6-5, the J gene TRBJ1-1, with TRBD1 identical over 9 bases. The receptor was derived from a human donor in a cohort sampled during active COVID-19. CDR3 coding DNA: TGTGCCAGCAGAGATGGGACAGGGAAAGCTTTCTTT. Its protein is CASRDGTGKAFF.